The source of this T cell receptor beta chain is a study of shared clonotypes between healthy human individuals. The study, taken as a whole, reports: A handful of donors held about 5% of naive CD4 clonotypes in common.

Assay: immunoSEQ multiplex PCR; the TCRdb copy retains only in-frame clones and omits some. The table records hundreds of thousands of clones, 98% of them present only once. Points on this clone: Its cognate antigen is unknown.

Germline V gene sequence: CDR1 MNHNS, CDR2 SASEGT. The CDR3 spans 17 residues. With 4 bases clipped from V and 2 bases from J, the junction kept 8 bases outside the gene matches. Naive CD8 isolation took CD45RO-negative cells positively selected for CCR7 and excluded terminally differentiated effector memory CD45RA+ cells. The TCR originated in a man under 40 in good health. V usage is TRBV6-1 and J usage is TRBJ2-2, with 9 positions matching TRBD1. The sequenced sample consisted of naive CD8+ T cells sorted from blood. The DNA for the CDR3 is TGTGCCAGCAGTGGATCGGGACAGGGATTTAACACCGGGGAGCTGTTTTTT. It yields the protein CASSGSGQGFNTGELFF.